This TCR beta chain emerged from a study of identical twins. V gave up 3 bases and J gave up 9 bases, with 15 bases separating them. The CDR3 loop spans 13 amino acids. Per the germline V gene, CDR1 is MNHEY and CDR2 is SMNVEV (reference sequence). This clonotype was recorded a few times. TCRdb independently ran MiXCR on the 5' RACE reads; one entry per CDR3 protein. The repertoire holds 420,000 or so distinct CDR3 sequences, with approximately 18% as singletons. The sample comprised naive T cells sorted from blood. The TCR comes from a middle-aged man in good health. This chain joins TRBV27 and TRBJ2-7, with unresolved D. The CDR3 sequence is CASSFASGSVQYF. The CDR3 nucleotides read TGTGCCAGCAGTTTTGCTTCCGGTTCGGTGCAGTACTTC.